The clone carrying this T cell receptor beta chain was found many times. The data were obtained in a study of lung T cells in sarcoidosis with Löfgren's syndrome. TCRdb passed the reads through MiXCR, listing each CDR3 protein once. This table holds 55,000 to 80,000 distinct CDR3 sequences, around 21% found once. The sequenced sample was CD4+ T cells from PBMCs. This clonotype was obtained from a human donor with sarcoidosis (Löfgren's syndrome or another form), or a control subject (not recorded which).

CDR3 sequence: CSAGSGTGSEQYF. The DNA for the CDR3 is TGCAGTGCTGGCTCCGGGACAGGGTCCGAGCAGTACTTC. The V and J genes are TRBV20-1 and TRBJ2-7; 9 bases fit TRBD1. This CDR3 spans 13 amino acids. The germline CDR1 and CDR2 sequences are DFQATT and SNEGSKA (reference sequence). V shed 5 bases, J shed 6 bases, and the junction held 8 bases outside the gene matches.